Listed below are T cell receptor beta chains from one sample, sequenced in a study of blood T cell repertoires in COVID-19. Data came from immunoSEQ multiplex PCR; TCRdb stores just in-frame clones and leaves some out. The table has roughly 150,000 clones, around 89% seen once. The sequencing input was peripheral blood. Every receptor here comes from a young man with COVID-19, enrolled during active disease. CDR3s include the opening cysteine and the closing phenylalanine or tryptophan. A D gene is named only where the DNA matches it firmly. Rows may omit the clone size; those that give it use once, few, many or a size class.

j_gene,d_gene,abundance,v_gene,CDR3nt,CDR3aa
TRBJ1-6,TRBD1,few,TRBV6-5,TGTGCCAGCAGGCCGGGACAGGGTACGCCCCTCCACTTT,CASRPGQGTPLHF
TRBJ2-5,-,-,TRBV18,TGTGCCAGCTCACCAATAGTACAGGCGCAAGAGACCCAGTACTTC,CASSPIVQAQETQYF
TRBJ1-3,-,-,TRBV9,TGTGCCAGCAGCGTCGGGACGCCACTCTCCAGGGGAACTGGAAACACCATATATTTT,CASSVGTPLSRGTGNTIYF
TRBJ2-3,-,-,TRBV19,TGTGCCAGTAGTATAGGTCTTCCCGGCACAGATACGCAGTATTTT,CASSIGLPGTDTQYF
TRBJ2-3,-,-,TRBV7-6,TGTGCCAGCAGCTTATCGACTAGTTTCGCAGATACGCAGTATTTT,CASSLSTSFADTQYF
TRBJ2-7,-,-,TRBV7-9,TGTGCCAGCCGAGGTCCCAACTCCTACGAGCAGTACTTC,CASRGPNSYEQYF
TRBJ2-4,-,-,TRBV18,TGTGCCAGCTCAAGCGTTGGACTAGCCAAAAACATTCAGTACTTC,CASSSVGLAKNIQYF
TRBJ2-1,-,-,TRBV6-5,TGTGCCAGCTGGAGGGGGCGAGGGAATGAGCAGTTCTTC,CASWRGRGNEQFF
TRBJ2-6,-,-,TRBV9,TGTGCCAGCAGCAACCGGGCTGGGGCCAACGTCCTGACTTTC,CASSNRAGANVLTF
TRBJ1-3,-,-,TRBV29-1,TGCAGCGTTGAGGCTGGGGAGGGGAACACCATATATTTT,CSVEAGEGNTIYF
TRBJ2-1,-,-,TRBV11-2,TGTGCCAGCAGCCAGACCGGAGCTGAGCAGTTCTTC,CASSQTGAEQFF
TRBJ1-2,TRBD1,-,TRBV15,TGTGCCACCAGCAGAAAGACAGGGGTCTTATCTCTAGCTAACTATGGCTACACCTTC,CATSRKTGVLSLANYGYTF
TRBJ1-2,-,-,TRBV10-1,TGCGCCAGCAGTGGGGGTGACAGTTATGGCTACACCTTC,CASSGGDSYGYTF
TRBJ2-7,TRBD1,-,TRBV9,TGTGCCAGCAGCGCCCGAGGGGGACAGGATACCTACGAGCAGTACTTC,CASSARGGQDTYEQYF
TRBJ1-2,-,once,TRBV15,TGTGCCACCAGCAGATCCTGGAGGGGGGGTCTTGGTGGCTACACCTTC,CATSRSWRGGLGGYTF
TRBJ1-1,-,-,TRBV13,TGTGCCAGCAGCGCCGGGACACAGAACACTGAAGCTTTCTTT,CASSAGTQNTEAFF
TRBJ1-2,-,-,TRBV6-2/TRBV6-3,TGTGCCAGCAGTTCTTACAGGGAAACCCCTAACTATGGCTACACCTTC,CASSSYRETPNYGYTF
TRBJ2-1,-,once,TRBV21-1,TGTGCAAACAGGGGGGGAACGCAGTTCTTC,CANRGGTQFF
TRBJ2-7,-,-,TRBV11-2,TGTGCCAGCAGCGGAGTCATGAGGACAGCCTACACGGTGCCTTACGAGCAGTACTTC,CASSGVMRTAYTVPYEQYF
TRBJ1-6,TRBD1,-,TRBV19,TGTGCCAGTAGTGTGGGACAGGGGGTCTCACCCCTCCACTTT,CASSVGQGVSPLHF
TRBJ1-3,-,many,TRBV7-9,TGTGCCAGCAGTGTAGGGGGTCAGGGCGGAAACACCATATATTTT,CASSVGGQGGNTIYF
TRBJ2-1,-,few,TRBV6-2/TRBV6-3,TGTGCCAGCAGTTACTATCAGGGGAATGAGCAGTTCTTC,CASSYYQGNEQFF
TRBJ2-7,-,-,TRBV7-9,TGTGCCAGCAGCCAGTCCGGGAGATACGAGCAGTACTTC,CASSQSGRYEQYF
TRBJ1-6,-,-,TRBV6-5,TGTGCCAGCAGTTACTCTCGGGGGGGAGCTTCACCCCTCCACTTT,CASSYSRGGASPLHF
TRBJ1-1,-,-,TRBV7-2,TGTGCCAGCAGCGCCGGGGGGGTCACTGAAGCTTTCTTT,CASSAGGVTEAFF
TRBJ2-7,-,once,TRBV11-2,TGTGCCAGCAGCTTAGCGGGGTGGGGCGAGCAGTACTTC,CASSLAGWGEQYF
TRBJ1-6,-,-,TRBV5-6,TGTGCCAGCAGCTTGGGGAGCTCCTATAATTCACCCCTCCACTTT,CASSLGSSYNSPLHF
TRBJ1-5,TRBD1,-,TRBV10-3,TGTGCCATCAGCTCGGACAGGGGGGATCAGCCCCAGCATTTT,CAISSDRGDQPQHF
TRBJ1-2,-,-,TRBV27,TGTGCCAGCAGTTCCCTTTCGTTGGGGAGCGAAGCTAACTATGGCTACACCTTC,CASSSLSLGSEANYGYTF
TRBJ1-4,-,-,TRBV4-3,TGCGCCAGCAGCCAATTATACAGGGTAGGGGAAAAACTGCTTTTT,CASSQLYRVGEKLLF
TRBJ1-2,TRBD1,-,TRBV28,TGTGCCAGCAGCCCTCCGGGACAGGGGTCAAACTATGGCTACACCTTC,CASSPPGQGSNYGYTF
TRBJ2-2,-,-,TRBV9,TGTGCCAGCAGCGTAGAGACAGCACCAACGGGGGAGCTGTTTTTT,CASSVETAPTGELFF
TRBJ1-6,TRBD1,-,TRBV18,TGTGCCAGCTCACTCACCGGGACAGCGCAATCACCCCTCCACTTT,CASSLTGTAQSPLHF
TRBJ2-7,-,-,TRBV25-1,TGTGCCAGCAGGGGGGTCGGGGGTCCCTACGAGCAGTACTTC,CASRGVGGPYEQYF
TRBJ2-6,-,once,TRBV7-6,TGTGCCAGCAGCTTAACAGGACCGGAGATTTCTGGGGCCAACGTCCTGACTTTC,CASSLTGPEISGANVLTF
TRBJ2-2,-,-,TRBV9,TGTGCCAGCAGCGTAGCTACGCGCGGATCCAACACCGGGGAGCTGTTTTTT,CASSVATRGSNTGELFF
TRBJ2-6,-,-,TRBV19,TGTGCCAGTACGAGGGCCTCTGGGGCCAACGTCCTGACTTTC,CASTRASGANVLTF
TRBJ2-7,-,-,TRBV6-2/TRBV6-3,TGTGCCAGCAGTTACTCAGCCGAGCAGTACTTC,CASSYSAEQYF
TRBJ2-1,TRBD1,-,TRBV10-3,TGTGCCATCCACGGACAGGGCGGTTCCTACAATGAGCAGTTCTTC,CAIHGQGGSYNEQFF
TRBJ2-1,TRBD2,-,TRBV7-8,TGTGCCAGCAGCCCGACTAGCGGATCCTACAATGAGCAGTTCTTC,CASSPTSGSYNEQFF
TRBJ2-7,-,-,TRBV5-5,TGTGCCAGCAGCTTACCCGGGACTGGAATCTCCTACGAGCAGTACTTC,CASSLPGTGISYEQYF
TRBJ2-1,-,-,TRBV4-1,TGCGCCAGCAGCCAGGGGGTGGTGCGGGGTAGTGTAAATGAGCAGTTCTTC,CASSQGVVRGSVNEQFF
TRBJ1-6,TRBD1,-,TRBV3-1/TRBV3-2,TGTGCCAGCAGCCAAGTTGGACAGGGGGCTAATTCACCCCTCCACTTT,CASSQVGQGANSPLHF
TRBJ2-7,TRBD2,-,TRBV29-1,TGCAGCGTGCGACCTAGACTAGCGGGAGACGAGCAGTACTTC,CSVRPRLAGDEQYF
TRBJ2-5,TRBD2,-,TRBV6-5,TGTGCCAGCAGCCGACTAGCGGGAAAAGAGACCCAGTACTTC,CASSRLAGKETQYF
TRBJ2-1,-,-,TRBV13,TGTGCCAGCAGCTTTAGAGACAGGAACAATGAGCAGTTCTTC,CASSFRDRNNEQFF
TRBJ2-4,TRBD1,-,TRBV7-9,TGTGCCAGCAGCTTAGCCACAGGGGGCGGGTGGAACATTCAGTACTTC,CASSLATGGGWNIQYF
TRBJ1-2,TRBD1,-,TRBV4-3,TGCGCCAGCAGCCGTATACAGGGGGCAGGGGAGTATGGCTACACCTTC,CASSRIQGAGEYGYTF
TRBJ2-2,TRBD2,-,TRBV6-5,TGTGCCAGCAGGAGCGGGAGGGCCTCCGGGGAGCTGTTTTTT,CASRSGRASGELFF
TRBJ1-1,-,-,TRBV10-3,TGTGCCGTAAATCTTGACTCGAATACTGAAGCTTTCTTT,CAVNLDSNTEAFF
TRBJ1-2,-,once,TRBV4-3,TGCGCCAGCAGCCACGTACCTAGTGGGTCGTGGGGCTACACCTTC,CASSHVPSGSWGYTF
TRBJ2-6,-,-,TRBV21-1,TGTGCCAGCAGCTCCACGGAGGGGGCCAACGTCCTGACTTTC,CASSSTEGANVLTF
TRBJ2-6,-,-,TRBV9,TGTGCCAGCAGCGTAGTGCCCGTGGATCTGAGGGCCTTCGTCTCTGGGGCCAACGTCCTGACTTTC,CASSVVPVDLRAFVSGANVLTF
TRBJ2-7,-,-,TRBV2,TGTGCCAGCAGTGTTCGGGAGAGCTCCTACGAGCAGTACTTC,CASSVRESSYEQYF
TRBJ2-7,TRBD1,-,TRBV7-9,TGTGCCAGCAGCCCCGGGACAGGGGGCTCCTACGAGCAGTACTTC,CASSPGTGGSYEQYF
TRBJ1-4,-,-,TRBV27,TGTGCCAGCAGTTTTAGGCAGGGTATCGGAAAACTGTTTTTT,CASSFRQGIGKLFF
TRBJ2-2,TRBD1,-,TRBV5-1,TGCGCCAGCAGCTGGACAGGTAACACCGGGGAGCTGTTTTTT,CASSWTGNTGELFF
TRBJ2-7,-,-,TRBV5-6,TGTGCCAGCAGCCCCTCAGGGTTTGGCTCCGAGCAGTACTTC,CASSPSGFGSEQYF
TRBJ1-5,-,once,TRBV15,TGTGCCACCAGCAGCGCCACAGTTGGCAATCAGCCCCAGCATTTT,CATSSATVGNQPQHF
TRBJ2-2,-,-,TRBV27,TGTGCCAGCAGTTTCGGCGGCAACACCGGGGAGCTGTTTTTT,CASSFGGNTGELFF